This T cell receptor (beta chain) was sequenced in a study of shared clonotypes between healthy human individuals. Assay execution proceeded at the deep level. This table comes from immunoSEQ multiplex PCR, and its TCRdb copy is limited to in-frame clones, with some not included. The sample shows about 2 million clones, about 95% of them seen only once. Naive CD8 isolation took CD45RO-negative cells positively selected for CCR7 and excluded terminally differentiated effector memory CD45RA+ cells. Input material: naive CD8+ T cells sorted from blood. This receptor was taken from a young man in good health.

CDR3 coding DNA: TGTGCCAGCAGTGGCACTAGCGCGAGCTCCTACAATGAGCAGTTCTTC. Encoded protein: CASSGTSASSYNEQFF. The chain couples TRBV2 to TRBJ2-1; 7 nucleotides line up with TRBD2. The junction had 6 bases not matched to a gene; V was cut back by 4 bases and J by 0 bases. Germline V gives CDR1 SNHLY, CDR2 FYNNEI. This CDR3 has 16 residues.